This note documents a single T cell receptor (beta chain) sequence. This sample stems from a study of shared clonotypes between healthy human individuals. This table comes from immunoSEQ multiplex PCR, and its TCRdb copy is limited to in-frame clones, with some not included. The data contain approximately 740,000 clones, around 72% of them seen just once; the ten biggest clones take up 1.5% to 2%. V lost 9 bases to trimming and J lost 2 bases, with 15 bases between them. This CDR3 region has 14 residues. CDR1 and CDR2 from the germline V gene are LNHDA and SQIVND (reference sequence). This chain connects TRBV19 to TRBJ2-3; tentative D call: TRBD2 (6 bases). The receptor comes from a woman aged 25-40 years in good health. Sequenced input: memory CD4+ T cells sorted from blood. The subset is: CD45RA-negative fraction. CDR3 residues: CASNPGLDTDTQYF. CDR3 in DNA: TGTGCCAGCAATCCGGGACTCGACACAGATACGCAGTATTTT.